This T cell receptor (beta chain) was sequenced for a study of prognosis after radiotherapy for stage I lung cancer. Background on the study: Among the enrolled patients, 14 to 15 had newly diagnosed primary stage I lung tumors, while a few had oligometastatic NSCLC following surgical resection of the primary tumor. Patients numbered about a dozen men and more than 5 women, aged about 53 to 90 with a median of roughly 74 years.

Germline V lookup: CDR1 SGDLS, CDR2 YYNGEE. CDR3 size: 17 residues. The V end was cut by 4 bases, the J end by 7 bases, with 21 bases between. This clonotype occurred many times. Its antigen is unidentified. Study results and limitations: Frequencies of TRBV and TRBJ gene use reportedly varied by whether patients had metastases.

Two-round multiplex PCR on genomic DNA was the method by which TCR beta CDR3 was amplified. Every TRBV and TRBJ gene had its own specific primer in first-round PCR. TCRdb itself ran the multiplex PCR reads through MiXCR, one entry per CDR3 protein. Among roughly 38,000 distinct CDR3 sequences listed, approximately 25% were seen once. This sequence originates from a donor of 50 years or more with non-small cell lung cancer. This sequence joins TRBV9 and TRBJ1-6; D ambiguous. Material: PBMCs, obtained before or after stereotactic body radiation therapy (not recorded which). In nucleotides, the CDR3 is TGTGCCAGCAGCCCCCAAGGGAGCCCCACGGAGAATTCACCCCTCCACTTT. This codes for CASSPQGSPTENSPLHF.